The 16 T cell receptor beta chains given below trace back to one sample, sequenced in a study of quantifying T cell responses using KT2 cells. Study information: cDNA was made from DNase-treated RNA using alpha and beta constant primers.

A single-stranded UMI oligo with SP2 sequence was ligated to cDNA 3' ends. First-round PCR used 4 cycles and beta primers RC1.1 and RC1.2 covering TRBC1 and TRBC2. TCRdb re-called the UMI-ligation and nested PCR reads through MiXCR, storing one row per CDR3 protein. The profile shows over 25,000 distinct CDR3 sequences, 10% of them singletons. Sequencing was performed on PBMCs spiked with cells of the T cell clone KT2. The source is a human donor.

This clonotype was picked up many times. This sequence joins TRBV11-2 and TRBJ1-6, with D possibly being TRBD1 (6 bases). The CDR3 is 19 amino acids. Germline CDR1 is SGHAT and CDR2 is FQNNGV. Deletions cut 5 bases from V and 0 bases from J, with 20 bases between. CDR3 bases: TGTGCCAGCAGCCCCCTTAGGGGGGGCGGTACCTCCTATAATTCACCCCTCCACTTT. It yields the protein CASSPLRGGGTSYNSPLHF.

In its sample, this clonotype was seen many times. The chain joins TRBV27 to TRBJ2-7; TRBD2 might be the D (6 bases). The CDR3 length is 14 residues. Germline assignment: CDR1 MNHEY and CDR2 SMNVEV (reference sequence). Trimming cost V 5 bases and J 6 bases, with 17 bases left between them. CDR3: CASSLGGGVSEQYF. CDR3 in DNA: TGTGCCAGCAGTCTAGGTGGCGGGGTAAGCGAGCAGTACTTC.

The chain recombines TRBV5-6 with TRBJ1-5; 7 bases are shared with TRBD1. The CDR3 length is 14 residues. Germline values: CDR1 SGHDT, CDR2 YYEEEE. Losses at the gene ends were 1 base for V and 6 bases for J; bases not matched to a gene: 4. Here the CDR3 reads CASSLRQGAQPQHF. DNA for the CDR3: TGTGCCAGCAGCTTGCGACAGGGCGCTCAGCCCCAGCATTTT.

This clonotype was counted many times. The chain carries TRBV5-5 and TRBJ1-2; 7 nucleotides match TRBD1. Germline CDR1 reads SGHKS; CDR2 reads YYEKEE (reference sequence). The CDR3 extends over 17 amino acids. V was clipped by 4 bases and J by 1 base; unmatched bases: 13. In DNA, the CDR3 is TGTGCCAGCAGCGGTGGCGGGACAGAACATCTTAACTATGGCTACACCTTC. Amino acid sequence: CASSGGGTEHLNYGYTF.

This clonotype has ten or more counts. V is TRBV4-1 and J is TRBJ2-1; possible D gene TRBD1, 5 bases. Germline CDR1 reads MGHRA; CDR2 reads YSYEKL. This CDR3 has 19 amino acids. Trimming shortened V by 2 bases and J by 0 bases, and 20 bases separated the two germline ends. CDR3 sequence reads: CASSQSWRQSPSSYNEQFF. CDR3 DNA: TGCGCCAGCAGCCAATCTTGGCGACAGTCGCCCTCCTCCTACAATGAGCAGTTCTTC.

There are a few counts of this clonotype. The chain uses TRBV13 and TRBJ1-1, with D unclear. V shed 4 bases and J shed 1 base, with 16 bases lying between them. In germline, CDR1 is PRHDT, CDR2 FYEKMQ (reference sequence). CDR3 length: 16 amino acids. The CDR3, as DNA: TGTGCCAGCAGCTCCGGGAACCAACAACGGAACACTGAAGCTTTCTTT. It yields the protein CASSSGNQQRNTEAFF.

This clonotype is classed as medium-sized (0.01 to 0.1%). V gene TRBV6-4 combines with J gene TRBJ2-3; D perhaps matches TRBD2 (5 bases). CDR3 length: 14 amino acids. CDR1 is MRHNA and CDR2 is SNTAGT in the germline V gene. Deletions cut 3 bases from V and 0 bases from J, with 7 bases between. The CDR3 loop reads CASSERGSTDTQYF. In DNA, the CDR3 is TGTGCCAGCAGTGAACGCGGGAGCACAGATACGCAGTATTTT.

This clonotype came up a few times. The V call is TRBV7-3, the J call TRBJ2-1; 13 bases align to TRBD2. Germline V gives CDR1 SGHTA, CDR2 FQGTGA. V lost 4 bases and J lost 2; bases outside the gene matches: 5. The CDR3 covers 17 residues. This CDR3 reads CASSSGGLAGAYNEQFF. The CDR3 region has the DNA TGTGCCAGCAGCTCAGGAGGACTAGCGGGGGCCTACAATGAGCAGTTCTTC.

The V and J genes are TRBV19 and TRBJ1-5; D is unclear. V lost 3 bases and J lost 0, with 6 bases in between. Germline loops: CDR1 LNHDA, CDR2 SQIVND (reference sequence). The CDR3 length is 14 residues. As DNA, the CDR3 is TGTGCCAGTAGTATGTTTTATAGCAATCAGCCCCAGCATTTT. Translation: CASSMFYSNQPQHF.

This clonotype was detected only a few times. V gene TRBV4-1 combines with J gene TRBJ1-5, with D perhaps matching TRBD1 (5 bases). Germline V gene lookup returns CDR1 MGHRA and CDR2 YSYEKL. Trimming removed 0 bases from V and 0 bases from J, with 6 bases in between. CDR3 length: 15 amino acids. CDR3 amino acids: CASSQEGDSNQPQHF. CDR3 sequence (DNA): TGCGCCAGCAGCCAAGAGGGGGATAGCAATCAGCCCCAGCATTTT.

V gene TRBV14 combines with J gene TRBJ2-7; tentative D call: TRBD1 (6 bases). The length of the CDR3 is 14 residues. V gave up 6 bases and J gave up 5 bases, with 17 bases separating them. From germline, CDR1 is SGHDN and CDR2 FVKESK. The CDR3 sequence: CASRRTGLANEQYF. The DNA for the CDR3 is TGTGCCAGCAGGCGTACAGGGTTGGCTAACGAGCAGTACTTC.

The chain links TRBV13 to TRBJ2-4; D is undetermined. This CDR3 has 19 residues. The germline V gene has CDR1 PRHDT and CDR2 FYEKMQ (reference sequence). V was trimmed by 7 bases and J by 0 bases, leaving 25 bases between them. The CDR3 reads CASIPSTLEQPSAKNIQYF. Here the CDR3 DNA reads TGTGCCAGCATCCCCTCAACCCTGGAACAGCCATCAGCCAAAAACATTCAGTACTTC.

This clonotype was detected ten times or more. This chain connects TRBV2 to TRBJ2-2, with TRBD1 as a possible D gene (5 bases). The CDR3 is 15 residues long. The germline V gene has CDR1 SNHLY and CDR2 FYNNEI. The germline V and J ends were trimmed by 4 bases and 0 bases, with 9 bases remaining between them. The CDR3 region has the DNA TGTGCCAGCAGTGTACAGGACCCGAACACCGGGGAGCTGTTTTTT. Translated: CASSVQDPNTGELFF.

This clonotype was observed a few times. The V gene is TRBV6-1, the J gene TRBJ1-2; 7 bases fit TRBD1. This CDR3 spans 15 amino acids. V lost 6 bases to trimming and J lost 0 bases; unmatched junction nucleotides: 7. Per the germline V gene, CDR1 is MNHNS and CDR2 is SASEGT. Written as DNA, the CDR3 is TGTGCCAGCAGCGCCGCCGGGACAGCTAACTATGGCTACACCTTC. Its protein is CASSAAGTANYGYTF.

This clonotype appeared a few times. The genes are TRBV7-2 and TRBJ2-3; 10 nucleotides agree with TRBD2. CDR3 size: 16 residues. J was trimmed by 6 bases and V by 0 bases; bases with no gene match: 6. The germline V gene encodes CDR1 SGHTA and CDR2 FQGNSA. The CDR3 bases are TGTGCCAGCAGCTTAGCTAGCGGGAGGTTAAGCGATACGCAGTATTTT. This gives the protein CASSLASGRLSDTQYF.

The chain is built from TRBV3-2 and TRBJ1-1. TRBV3-2 is a documented pseudogene. The CDR3 contains 16 residues. The CDR3 region has the DNA TGTGCCAGCAGCCGAGAGAGGCAGGCCTTGAACACTGAAGCTTTCTTT. Protein: CASSRERQALNTEAFF.